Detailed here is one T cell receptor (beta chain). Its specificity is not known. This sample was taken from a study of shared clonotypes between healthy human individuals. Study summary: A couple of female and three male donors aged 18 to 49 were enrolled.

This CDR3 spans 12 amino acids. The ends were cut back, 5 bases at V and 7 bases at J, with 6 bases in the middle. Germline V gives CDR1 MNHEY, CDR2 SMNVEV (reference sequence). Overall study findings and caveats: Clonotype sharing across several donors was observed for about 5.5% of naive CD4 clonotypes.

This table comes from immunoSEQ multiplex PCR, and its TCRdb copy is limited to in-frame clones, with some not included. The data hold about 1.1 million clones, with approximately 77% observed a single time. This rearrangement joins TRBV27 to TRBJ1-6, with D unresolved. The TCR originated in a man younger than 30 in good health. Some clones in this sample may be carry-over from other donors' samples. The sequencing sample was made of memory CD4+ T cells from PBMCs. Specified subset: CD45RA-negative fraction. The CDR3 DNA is TGTGCCAGCAGTGCAATAAATTCACCCCTCCACTTT. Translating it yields CASSAINSPLHF.